The source of this T cell receptor (beta chain) is a study of cytomegalovirus exposure and HLA in healthy donors. PCR employed 60 Vbeta and 13 Jbeta primers. Generated by immunoSEQ multiplex PCR, the TCRdb table keeps only in-frame clones and is missing some. Here the sample spans under 130,000 clones, 65% to 85% being singletons. Each donor was nominally healthy when sampled (though unrecorded immune exposures were likely). The germline CDR1 and CDR2 sequences are SGHRS and YFSETQ. The CDR3 loop spans 22 amino acids. Findings and limits, study-wide: Earlier analysis found most TCR beta V segments productive about 90% or about 30% of the time. Indistinguishability led to the exclusion of some V segments, TRBV6-2 and TRBV6-3 included. In vitro, three CMV-associated chains proved specific for CMV antigens.

Remarks on this clone: No antigen is known for it. An end of the junction does not agree with germline; a read error may underlie this.

This sequence joins TRBV5-1 and TRBJ2-7; TRBD2 matches at 12 bases. This receptor was identified in a man between 45 and 60 years old in good health and CMV-seropositive. Source material: PBMCs. CDR3 protein: CAGSLGGLSLLAGGYSSYEQYF. CDR3 DNA: TGCGCCGGCAGCTTGGGGGGGCTATCCCTGCTAGCGGGAGGGTATAGCTCCTACGAGCAGTACTTC.